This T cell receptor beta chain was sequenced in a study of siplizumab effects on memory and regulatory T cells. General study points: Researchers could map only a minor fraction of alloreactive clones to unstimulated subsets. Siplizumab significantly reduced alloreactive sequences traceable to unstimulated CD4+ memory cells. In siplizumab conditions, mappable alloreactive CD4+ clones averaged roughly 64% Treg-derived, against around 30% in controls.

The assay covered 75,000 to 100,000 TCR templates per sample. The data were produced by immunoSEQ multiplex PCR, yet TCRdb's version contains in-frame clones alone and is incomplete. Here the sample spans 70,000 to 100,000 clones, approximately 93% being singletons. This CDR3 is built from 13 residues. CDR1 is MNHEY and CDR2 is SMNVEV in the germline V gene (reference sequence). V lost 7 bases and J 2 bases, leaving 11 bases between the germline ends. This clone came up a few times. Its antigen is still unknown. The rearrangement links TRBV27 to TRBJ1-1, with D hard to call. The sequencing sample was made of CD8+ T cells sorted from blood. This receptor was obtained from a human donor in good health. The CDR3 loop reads CASKDGENTEAFF. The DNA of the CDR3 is TGTGCCAGCAAGGACGGGGAAAACACTGAAGCTTTCTTT.